These T cell receptor beta chains were read from a single sample in a study of monozygotic twins with inflammatory bowel disease. From its re-call of the 5' RACE reads, TCRdb lists each CDR3 protein once, without DNA. This sample's table has roughly 170,000 distinct CDR3 sequences. Material for sequencing was blood. These receptors came from a human donor with ulcerative colitis or Crohn's disease, or a healthy co-twin of an affected twin (not recorded which). Both conserved end residues are part of each CDR3.

>TRBV4-3|TRBJ1-1
CASSQDGTGAWLF
>TRBV7-6|TRBJ1-2
CASSLDPGDPPYGYTF
>TRBV23-1|TRBJ1-5
CASSHGVRNQPQHF
>TRBV5-6|TRBJ1-2
CASSFGNLGNYGYTF
>TRBV4-2|TRBJ2-6
CASSRTTGISGANVLTF
>TRBV5-4|TRBJ2-5
CASSLYGRGETQYF
>TRBV7-3|TRBJ2-1
CASRSPGSGAYNEQFF
>TRBV7-6|TRBJ1-3
CASSLSRSSGNTIYF
>TRBV5-5|TRBJ1-2
CASSLGGANYGYTF
>TRBV27|TRBJ1-1
CASRRIMNTEAFF
>TRBV5-4|TRBJ2-1
CASREGLAGRGNEQFF
>TRBV28|TRBJ2-4
CASSLWLAGRINIQYF
>TRBV29-1|TRBJ2-1
CSVDRGRESSYNEQFF
>TRBV5-6|TRBJ2-1
CASSLSWRAGDGNEQFF
>TRBV19|TRBJ2-7
CASSKWRGDEQYF